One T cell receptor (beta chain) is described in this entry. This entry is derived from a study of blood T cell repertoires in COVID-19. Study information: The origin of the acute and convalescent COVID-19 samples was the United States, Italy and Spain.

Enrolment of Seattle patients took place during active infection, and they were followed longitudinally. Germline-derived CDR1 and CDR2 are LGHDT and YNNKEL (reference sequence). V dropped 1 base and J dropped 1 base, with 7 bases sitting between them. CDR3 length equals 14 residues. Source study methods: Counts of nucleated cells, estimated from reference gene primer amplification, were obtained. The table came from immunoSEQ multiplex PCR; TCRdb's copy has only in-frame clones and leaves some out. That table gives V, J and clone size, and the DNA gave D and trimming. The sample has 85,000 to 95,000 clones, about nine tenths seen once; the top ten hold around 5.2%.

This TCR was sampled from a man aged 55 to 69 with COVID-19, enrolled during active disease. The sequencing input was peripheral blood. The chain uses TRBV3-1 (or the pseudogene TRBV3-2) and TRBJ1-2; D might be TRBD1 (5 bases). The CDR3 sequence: CASSQGGDNYGYTF. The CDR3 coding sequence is TGTGCCAGCAGCCAAGGGGGGGATAACTATGGCTACACCTTC.